The next 8 T cell receptor beta chains were all read from a single sample in a study of PD-1 blockade in classical Hodgkin lymphoma. Sequencing was performed with immunoSEQ multiplex PCR; in TCRdb, only in-frame clones are kept and a portion is missing. Here the sample spans some 15,000 clones, roughly 80% being singletons. Every single patient, without exception, relapsed after autologous stem cell transplantation, and brentuximab vedotin exposure varied. Sequencing was performed on peripheral blood mononuclear cells (PBMCs), taken before the second cycle of nivolumab. These receptors all stem from a human donor with classical Hodgkin lymphoma.

The J gene is TRBJ2-2, the V gene TRBV7-8; TRBD2 matches at 14 bases. V shed 5 bases and J 7 bases; nucleotides not matched to a gene: 9. This CDR3 comprises 17 residues. CDR1 and CDR2 from the germline V gene are SGHVS and FQNEAQ. CDR3 loop: CASSPDGLAGGGGELFF. The CDR3 coding sequence is TGTGCCAGCAGCCCTGACGGACTAGCGGGGGGAGGCGGGGAGCTGTTTTTT.

The chain combines TRBV13 with TRBJ2-1; 8 nucleotides line up with TRBD2. Germline-derived CDR1 and CDR2 are PRHDT and FYEKMQ (reference sequence). The CDR3 length is 15 residues. J gave up 4 bases and V 3 bases, and 5 bases lay outside the gene matches. DNA for the CDR3: TGTGCCAGCAGCTTGGCGGGGGGCACATACAATGAGCAGTTCTTC. This sequence encodes CASSLAGGTYNEQFF.

This clone was detected a few times. The chain joins TRBV5-6 to TRBJ2-4; possibly TRBD2 for D (6 bases). Germline V gene data show CDR1 as SGHDT and CDR2 as YYEEEE. CDR3 length: 14 residues. V was cut by 2 bases and J by 3 bases, with 9 bases left in between. CDR3 sequence: CASSFWGVKNIQYF. CDR3 coding DNA: TGTGCCAGCAGCTTCTGGGGGGTCAAAAACATTCAGTACTTC.

In nucleotides, the CDR3 is TGTGCCAGCAGCGTACAGGAAAATGAGCAGTTCTTC. Translated, it gives CASSVQENEQFF. This rearrangement joins TRBV9 to TRBJ2-1; D gene uncertain. Germline assignment: CDR1 SGDLS and CDR2 YYNGEE. V was pared by 1 base and J by 7 bases, with 6 bases between. The CDR3 totals 12 residues. Looking up the rest from reference TRBV9 and TRBJ2-1 gives the full variable domain: DSGVTQTPKHLITATGQRVTLRCSPRSGDLSVYWYQQSLDQGLQFLIQYYNGEERAKGNILERFSAQQFPDLHSELNLSSLELGDSALYFCASSVQENEQFFGPGTRLTVL.

The chain employs TRBV6-5 and TRBJ2-1; D may correspond to TRBD1 or TRBD2 (5 bases each). This CDR3 is built from 14 residues. Trimming stripped 1 base from V and 8 bases from J, with 12 bases between. The germline CDR1 and CDR2 sequences are MNHEY and SVGAGI. The CDR3 nucleotides are TGTGCCAGCAGTTACTTGGGGGTTAGTGATGAGCAGTTCTTC. Amino acid sequence: CASSYLGVSDEQFF.

The chain employs TRBV15 and TRBJ2-5, with D maybe TRBD1 (5 bases). The CDR3 loop spans 15 amino acids. Per the germline V gene, CDR1 is LNHNV and CDR2 is YYDKDF (reference sequence). V lost 4 bases, J lost 2 bases, and 14 bases lay in between. CDR3 sequence reads: CATSIRGDLQETQYF. The CDR3 region has the DNA TGTGCCACCAGCATTAGGGGTGACCTTCAAGAGACCCAGTACTTC.

This rearrangement joins TRBV7-2 to TRBJ2-7, with unresolved D. The CDR3 consists of 14 residues. CDR1 is SGHTA, CDR2 FQGNSA, per germline. The ends were cut back, 5 bases at V and 3 bases at J, with 14 bases in the middle. The CDR3, as DNA: TGTGCCAGCAGCCAATTTCCAGCAGACTACGAGCAGTACTTC. This sequence encodes CASSQFPADYEQYF.

Comment on this clone: At one boundary the junction diverges from the germline segment, which might be a read error. The chain carries TRBV7-9 and TRBJ2-1, with a tentative D call TRBD1 (5 bases). Germline-derived CDR1 and CDR2 are SEHNR and FQNEAQ (reference sequence). CDR3 size: 13 residues. The CDR3 is CASSLQEGVRRIF. The CDR3, as DNA: TGTGCCAGCAGCTTACAAGAAGGGGTTAGGCGGATCTTC.